These T cell receptor beta chains were read from a single sample in a study of shared clonotypes between healthy human individuals. The table came from immunoSEQ multiplex PCR; TCRdb's copy has only in-frame clones and leaves some out. The data contain roughly 2,000,000 clones, approximately 94% of them singletons. Sequencing was carried out using naive CD8+ T cells sorted from blood. The receptor source for this set is a man aged 18 to 29 in good health. Both conserved end residues are part of each CDR3. Fields, in order: V gene, clone size, D gene, J gene, CDR3 DNA, CDR3 protein. The D gene is left open where the match is weak. Clone size is shown for a subset of rows, as once, few, many or a class of expanded clone.

v_call: TRBV5-1; clone_size: -; d_call: TRBD2; j_call: TRBJ2-2; cdr3_nt: TGCGCCTCGGAGGCGGGAGACACCGGGGAGCTGTTTTTT; cdr3_aa: CASEAGDTGELFF
v_call: TRBV30; clone_size: -; d_call: -; j_call: TRBJ1-1; cdr3_nt: TGTGCCTGGAGCCCCGAGGGGGGGACTGAAGCTTTCTTT; cdr3_aa: CAWSPEGGTEAFF
v_call: TRBV5-1; clone_size: -; d_call: TRBD2; j_call: TRBJ2-7; cdr3_nt: TGCGCCAGCAGCTGGAGCGGGGGGTCCTCCTACGAGCAGTACTTC; cdr3_aa: CASSWSGGSSYEQYF
v_call: TRBV5-8; clone_size: -; d_call: -; j_call: TRBJ1-2; cdr3_nt: TGTGCCAGCAGCTTTCTTATCGATCCAAACTATGGCTACACCTTC; cdr3_aa: CASSFLIDPNYGYTF
v_call: TRBV4-1; clone_size: -; d_call: -; j_call: TRBJ2-5; cdr3_nt: TGCGCCAGCTCTATCTTGGGAGATTTGAAGACCCAGTACTTC; cdr3_aa: CASSILGDLKTQYF
v_call: TRBV6-5; clone_size: -; d_call: -; j_call: TRBJ2-7; cdr3_nt: TGTGCCAGCAGTTACGGACGTAAGGGTGTCGAGCAGTACTTC; cdr3_aa: CASSYGRKGVEQYF
v_call: TRBV14; clone_size: -; d_call: -; j_call: TRBJ1-1; cdr3_nt: TGTGCCAGCAGCCTAGTAATGAACACTGAAGCTTTCTTT; cdr3_aa: CASSLVMNTEAFF
v_call: TRBV6-4; clone_size: -; d_call: -; j_call: TRBJ2-7; cdr3_nt: TGTGCCAGCAGTGACGTCCCCTCTGGCGTCTACGAGCAGTACTTC; cdr3_aa: CASSDVPSGVYEQYF
v_call: TRBV9; clone_size: -; d_call: -; j_call: TRBJ2-5; cdr3_nt: TGTGCCAGCAGCGTAGATGGTACCCAAGAGACCCAGTACTTC; cdr3_aa: CASSVDGTQETQYF
v_call: TRBV5-1; clone_size: -; d_call: TRBD1; j_call: TRBJ2-7; cdr3_nt: TGCGCCAGCAGCTGGGACAGCAGCTACGAGCAGTACTTC; cdr3_aa: CASSWDSSYEQYF
v_call: TRBV5-6; clone_size: -; d_call: -; j_call: TRBJ1-1; cdr3_nt: TGTGCCAGCAGCTTATGGATGGGCACTGAAGCTTTCTTT; cdr3_aa: CASSLWMGTEAFF
v_call: TRBV28; clone_size: -; d_call: -; j_call: TRBJ1-5; cdr3_nt: TGTGCCAGCAGTTTCAGGGGAGGCAATCAGCCCCAGCATTTT; cdr3_aa: CASSFRGGNQPQHF
v_call: TRBV2; clone_size: -; d_call: TRBD2; j_call: TRBJ2-5; cdr3_nt: TGTGCCAGCGGCGGACTAGCGGTAACCTTACTCCAAGAGACCCAGTACTTC; cdr3_aa: CASGGLAVTLLQETQYF
v_call: TRBV7-9; clone_size: -; d_call: TRBD1; j_call: TRBJ2-1; cdr3_nt: TGTGCCAGCAGCTTTGGGACAGGGGGTCACAATGAGCAGTTCTTC; cdr3_aa: CASSFGTGGHNEQFF
v_call: TRBV6-1; clone_size: -; d_call: -; j_call: TRBJ1-4; cdr3_nt: TGTGCCAGCAGGGACAGTGCAACTAATGAAAAACTGTTTTTT; cdr3_aa: CASRDSATNEKLFF
v_call: TRBV5-1; clone_size: once; d_call: -; j_call: TRBJ1-6; cdr3_nt: TGCGCCAGCAGCTTGGGTCCGGTGAGCAATTCACCCCTCCACTTT; cdr3_aa: CASSLGPVSNSPLHF
v_call: TRBV27; clone_size: -; d_call: -; j_call: TRBJ2-2; cdr3_nt: TGTGCCAGCAGTTTATACAGTTGGGAGGCGAACACCGGGGAGCTGTTTTTT; cdr3_aa: CASSLYSWEANTGELFF
v_call: TRBV4-1; clone_size: -; d_call: TRBD1; j_call: TRBJ1-1; cdr3_nt: TGCGCCAGCAGCCAAACAGGGGCCGGGAACACTGAAGCTTTCTTT; cdr3_aa: CASSQTGAGNTEAFF
v_call: TRBV4-3; clone_size: -; d_call: TRBD1; j_call: TRBJ2-7; cdr3_nt: TGCGCCAGCAGCCAAGATCCCGGACAGGGATCCTACGAGCAGTACTTC; cdr3_aa: CASSQDPGQGSYEQYF
v_call: TRBV9; clone_size: few; d_call: TRBD2; j_call: TRBJ2-7; cdr3_nt: TGTGCCAGCAGCGCTAGCGGGAGGCTGGACGAGCAGTACTTC; cdr3_aa: CASSASGRLDEQYF
v_call: TRBV10-3; clone_size: once; d_call: TRBD1; j_call: TRBJ2-5; cdr3_nt: TGTGCCATCAGTGAGTCGGGGACAGGGCAATTCGGCCAAGAGACCCAGTACTTC; cdr3_aa: CAISESGTGQFGQETQYF
v_call: TRBV30; clone_size: -; d_call: -; j_call: TRBJ1-2; cdr3_nt: TGTGCCTGGTGGAGTGATGGCTACACCTTC; cdr3_aa: CAWWSDGYTF
v_call: TRBV5-5; clone_size: -; d_call: -; j_call: TRBJ1-1; cdr3_nt: TGTGCCAGCAGCTTGATCTTATCAGGGAGTTTTGAAGCTTTCTTT; cdr3_aa: CASSLILSGSFEAFF
v_call: TRBV28; clone_size: -; d_call: TRBD1; j_call: TRBJ1-1; cdr3_nt: TGTGCCAGCAGTCCGGACAGGGGGCGAAACACTGAAGCTTTCTTT; cdr3_aa: CASSPDRGRNTEAFF
v_call: TRBV27; clone_size: -; d_call: TRBD1; j_call: TRBJ2-7; cdr3_nt: TGTGCCAGCAGTGGGGACAGGACCCCCTCCTACGAGCAGTACTTC; cdr3_aa: CASSGDRTPSYEQYF
v_call: TRBV10-1; clone_size: -; d_call: TRBD1; j_call: TRBJ1-5; cdr3_nt: TGCGCCAGCCCGATACAGGGGGATCAGCCCCAGCATTTT; cdr3_aa: CASPIQGDQPQHF
v_call: TRBV6-1; clone_size: -; d_call: TRBD2; j_call: TRBJ2-5; cdr3_nt: TGTGCCAGCAGTGAAGCCCCGGAACTAGCGGGGGAGACCCAGTACTTC; cdr3_aa: CASSEAPELAGETQYF
v_call: TRBV9; clone_size: -; d_call: TRBD1; j_call: TRBJ1-4; cdr3_nt: TGTGCCAGCAGCGGGGACAGCGACTATGAAAAACTGTTTTTT; cdr3_aa: CASSGDSDYEKLFF
v_call: TRBV6-4; clone_size: -; d_call: TRBD1; j_call: TRBJ2-3; cdr3_nt: TGTGCCAGCAGCCAGACAGGGGGCGGAAGGAATACGCAGTATTTT; cdr3_aa: CASSQTGGGRNTQYF
v_call: TRBV7-9; clone_size: -; d_call: TRBD2; j_call: TRBJ2-3; cdr3_nt: TGTGCCAGCAGCCCCCTAGCGGTCACAGATACGCAGTATTTT; cdr3_aa: CASSPLAVTDTQYF
v_call: TRBV27; clone_size: -; d_call: TRBD1; j_call: TRBJ2-2; cdr3_nt: TGTGCCAGCAGTTTATTAACAGGGGAGAAGCCCGGGGAGCTGTTTTTT; cdr3_aa: CASSLLTGEKPGELFF
v_call: TRBV4-1; clone_size: -; d_call: -; j_call: TRBJ1-4; cdr3_nt: TGCGCCAGCAGCCGCTTGGGGGCTTCTAATGAAAAACTGTTTTTT; cdr3_aa: CASSRLGASNEKLFF
v_call: TRBV7-9; clone_size: -; d_call: -; j_call: TRBJ2-7; cdr3_nt: TGTGCCAGCAGCTCCGGGACTTCCTACGAGCAGTACTTC; cdr3_aa: CASSSGTSYEQYF
v_call: TRBV6-5; clone_size: -; d_call: -; j_call: TRBJ2-3; cdr3_nt: TGTGCCAGCAGTTACTCGGAGGGCGCGGCAGATACGCAGTATTTT; cdr3_aa: CASSYSEGAADTQYF
v_call: TRBV7-9; clone_size: -; d_call: -; j_call: TRBJ2-3; cdr3_nt: TGTGCCAGCAGCTCCTTAGTTCCAAGTAGCGGAAACAGCACAGATACGCAGTATTTT; cdr3_aa: CASSSLVPSSGNSTDTQYF
v_call: TRBV2; clone_size: -; d_call: -; j_call: TRBJ1-3; cdr3_nt: TGTGCCAGCGGGCCCCTTCCTCCGGGGGGAAACACCATATATTTT; cdr3_aa: CASGPLPPGGNTIYF
v_call: TRBV14; clone_size: -; d_call: -; j_call: TRBJ2-1; cdr3_nt: TGTGCCAGCAGCCAGGGGACTTTATCGTTGCAGTTCTTC; cdr3_aa: CASSQGTLSLQFF
v_call: TRBV7-9; clone_size: -; d_call: -; j_call: TRBJ2-7; cdr3_nt: TGTGCCAGCAGCCGACCCGACACCCCCTACGAGCAGTACTTC; cdr3_aa: CASSRPDTPYEQYF
v_call: TRBV11-2; clone_size: -; d_call: -; j_call: TRBJ2-7; cdr3_nt: TGTGCCAGCAGCCAGGAGGGACGGGCCGCCTACGAGCAGTACTTC; cdr3_aa: CASSQEGRAAYEQYF
v_call: TRBV7-9; clone_size: -; d_call: -; j_call: TRBJ2-7; cdr3_nt: TGTGCCAGCAGCCCCGCTACAGGCTACGAGCAGTACTTC; cdr3_aa: CASSPATGYEQYF
v_call: TRBV27; clone_size: once; d_call: TRBD1; j_call: TRBJ2-7; cdr3_nt: TGTGCCAGCAGTTTGTCCCCCGGGACAGGGGAAAACGAGCAGTACTTC; cdr3_aa: CASSLSPGTGENEQYF
v_call: TRBV27; clone_size: -; d_call: -; j_call: TRBJ2-3; cdr3_nt: TGTGCCACGGCTGGCTGGGGGCCGGATACGCAGTATTTT; cdr3_aa: CATAGWGPDTQYF
v_call: TRBV15; clone_size: -; d_call: TRBD1; j_call: TRBJ1-2; cdr3_nt: TGTGCCACCAGCAGCCCTGGCGGGACAGGAGACTATGGCTACACCTTC; cdr3_aa: CATSSPGGTGDYGYTF
v_call: TRBV7-6; clone_size: once; d_call: -; j_call: TRBJ2-2; cdr3_nt: TGTGCCATTGCGGGATGGACCGGGGAGCTGTTTTTT; cdr3_aa: CAIAGWTGELFF
v_call: TRBV10-2; clone_size: -; d_call: -; j_call: TRBJ1-1; cdr3_nt: TGCGCCAGCAGCGATATGCTGGGGGGCCCATACGCTGAAGCTTTCTTT; cdr3_aa: CASSDMLGGPYAEAFF
v_call: TRBV28; clone_size: -; d_call: -; j_call: TRBJ1-1; cdr3_nt: TGTGCCAGCAGTTTACGAGGGAGGGGCACTGAAGCTTTCTTT; cdr3_aa: CASSLRGRGTEAFF
v_call: TRBV7-6; clone_size: -; d_call: -; j_call: TRBJ1-1; cdr3_nt: TGTGCCAGCAGCTTAGCGGGGTCAGGCACTGAAGCTTTCTTT; cdr3_aa: CASSLAGSGTEAFF
v_call: TRBV7-9; clone_size: -; d_call: -; j_call: TRBJ1-5; cdr3_nt: TGTGCCAGCAGCCACATCCAGGGCAATCAGCCCCAGCATTTT; cdr3_aa: CASSHIQGNQPQHF
v_call: TRBV28; clone_size: -; d_call: -; j_call: TRBJ1-6; cdr3_nt: TGTGCCAGCACCGGAGGGGGGGGGTTCTATAATTCACCCCTCCACTTT; cdr3_aa: CASTGGGGFYNSPLHF
v_call: TRBV28; clone_size: -; d_call: -; j_call: TRBJ2-7; cdr3_nt: TGTGCCAGCAGTTTAGGAACCTCCTACGAGCAGTACTTC; cdr3_aa: CASSLGTSYEQYF
v_call: TRBV6-1; clone_size: -; d_call: -; j_call: TRBJ2-3; cdr3_nt: TGTGCCAGCAGTCAGTTTCGGCAGTATTTT; cdr3_aa: CASSQFRQYF
v_call: TRBV4-3; clone_size: -; d_call: TRBD2; j_call: TRBJ2-7; cdr3_nt: TGCGCCAGCAGCCAAGATCGGGCTAGCGGGAGTTACGAGCAGTACTTC; cdr3_aa: CASSQDRASGSYEQYF
v_call: TRBV28; clone_size: -; d_call: TRBD1; j_call: TRBJ2-7; cdr3_nt: TGTGCCAGCAGTTTGGTACAGGGGGACTACGAGCAGTACTTC; cdr3_aa: CASSLVQGDYEQYF
v_call: TRBV4-1; clone_size: -; d_call: -; j_call: TRBJ2-3; cdr3_nt: TGCGCCAGCACGCAGGACAGCACAGATACGCAGTATTTT; cdr3_aa: CASTQDSTDTQYF
v_call: TRBV4-3; clone_size: -; d_call: TRBD2; j_call: TRBJ2-1; cdr3_nt: TGCGCCAGCAGCTCCGTGCTAGCGGGAGGCTCCTACAATGAGCAGTTCTTC; cdr3_aa: CASSSVLAGGSYNEQFF
v_call: TRBV5-1; clone_size: -; d_call: TRBD2; j_call: TRBJ2-5; cdr3_nt: TGCGCCAGCAGCTTATTAGCGGGGGTACAAGAGACCCAGTACTTC; cdr3_aa: CASSLLAGVQETQYF
v_call: TRBV6-5; clone_size: -; d_call: -; j_call: TRBJ2-2; cdr3_nt: TGTGCCAGCAGTTACTGGGTAGGAGAGGCTGAGGAGCTGTTTTTT; cdr3_aa: CASSYWVGEAEELFF